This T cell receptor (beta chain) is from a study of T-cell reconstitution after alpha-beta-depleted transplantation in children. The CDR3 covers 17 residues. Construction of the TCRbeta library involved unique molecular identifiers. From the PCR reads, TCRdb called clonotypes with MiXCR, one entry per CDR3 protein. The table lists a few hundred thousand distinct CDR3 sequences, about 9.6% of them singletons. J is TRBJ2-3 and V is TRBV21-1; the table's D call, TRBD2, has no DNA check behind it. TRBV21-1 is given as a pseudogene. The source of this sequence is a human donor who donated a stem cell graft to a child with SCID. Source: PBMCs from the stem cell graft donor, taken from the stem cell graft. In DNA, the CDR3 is TGTGCCAGCAGCAAAGAAGGAGGAGGGGAACACGGAGATACGCAGTATTTT. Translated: CASSKEGGGEHGDTQYF.